Detailed here is one T cell receptor (beta chain). This record belongs to a study of blood T cell repertoires in COVID-19. Germline-derived CDR1 and CDR2 are MNHEY and SMNVEV (reference sequence). CDR3 length: 12 amino acids. J gave up 6 bases and V 7 bases, and 5 bases lay outside the gene matches. In the study's own analysis: The authors estimated nucleated cell counts from reference gene primer amplification. Repertoires were generated with immunoSEQ multiplex PCR, while TCRdb's copy carries only in-frame clones and drops some. V and J calls and clone size come straight from that table; D and trimming were deduced from the DNA. The table shows approximately 130,000 clones, with approximately 85% occurring only once.

This TCR came from a human donor in a cohort sampled during active COVID-19. The sample taken for sequencing was peripheral blood. The chain recombines TRBV27 with TRBJ2-7, with 8 bases fitting TRBD1. The CDR3 loop reads CASTGQGGEQYF. The CDR3 DNA is TGTGCCAGCACTGGACAGGGCGGCGAGCAGTACTTC.